The T cell receptor (beta chain) under discussion was sequenced for a study of post-analysis software for immune sequencing data. Study information: Recorded subtypes: relapsing-remitting, secondary progressive, progressive-relapsing; some patients unannotated. Broader study findings: F-measure co-clustering was strong for batch-matched samples. Compared with controls, patients showed significantly lower normalized Chao1 diversity. Patients used about 5 TRBV segments, including TRBV5-6, TRBV5-1 and TRBV20-1, more often than controls.

With respect to this clonotype: Its specificity is not known.

Germline V CDR1 and CDR2: SEHNR, FQNEAQ (reference sequence). Trimming left V 1 base short and J 0 bases short, with 6 bases between. The CDR3 length is 14 residues. Prepared libraries of TCR beta cDNA carried unique molecular identifiers. Each sample of about 0.9 to 10 million input T cells yielded approximately 500,000 cDNA molecules, so each molecule approximated one T cell. One entry per CDR3 protein, called by TCRdb with MiXCR from the PCR reads. The profile shows roughly 400,000 distinct CDR3 sequences, approximately 38% of them singletons. The V gene is TRBV7-9, the J gene TRBJ1-2; D gene ambiguous. The TCR comes from a girl aged 2 to 10 with multiple sclerosis. Material: blood. CDR3 region: CASSLEGPNYGYTF. In DNA form, the CDR3 reads TGTGCCAGCAGCTTAGAAGGACCTAACTATGGCTACACCTTC.